The TCR beta chain under discussion was sequenced for a study of T cells after yellow fever vaccination. Study summary: Preparing low-cell-number fractions relied on SMART-Seq v4 Ultra Low Input. Study-wide findings and caveats: The study re-detected most primary-vaccination clones after the booster (around 96% CD4, around 89% CD8). Few clonotypes appeared in both CD4 and CD8 compartments.

Germline V gene lookup returns CDR1 SEHNR and CDR2 FQNEAQ (reference sequence). Trimming took off 9 bases at V and 5 bases at J, with 17 bases between the two ends. The CDR3 loop spans 13 amino acids. Conversion of TCR transcripts into cDNA relied on 5'RACE template switching, which added a universal primer site and UMIs. MiXCR was run by TCRdb on the 5' RACE reads, yielding one entry per CDR3 protein. The data hold about 73,000 distinct CDR3 sequences, with just under 8% observed a single time. This clonotype has only a few counts. Its specificity is not known. The clonotype was recovered from a man aged 25-40 years who received the YFV17D yellow fever vaccine. The input for sequencing was CD8+ T cells sorted from PBMCs, taken on the day of the yellow fever booster vaccination. The chain links TRBV7-9 to TRBJ2-7; D uncertain. CDR3 sequence: CARSPLTGDEQYF. The CDR3 DNA sequence: TGTGCCAGGAGTCCCTTAACGGGCGACGAGCAGTACTTC. Supplemented by reference TRBV7-9 and TRBJ2-7, the full variable domain reads DTGVSQNPRHKITKRGQNVTFRCDPISEHNRLYWYRQTLGQGPEFLTYFQNEAQLEKSRLLSDRFSAERPKGSFSTLEIQRTEQGDSAMYLCARSPLTGDEQYFGPGTRLTVT.